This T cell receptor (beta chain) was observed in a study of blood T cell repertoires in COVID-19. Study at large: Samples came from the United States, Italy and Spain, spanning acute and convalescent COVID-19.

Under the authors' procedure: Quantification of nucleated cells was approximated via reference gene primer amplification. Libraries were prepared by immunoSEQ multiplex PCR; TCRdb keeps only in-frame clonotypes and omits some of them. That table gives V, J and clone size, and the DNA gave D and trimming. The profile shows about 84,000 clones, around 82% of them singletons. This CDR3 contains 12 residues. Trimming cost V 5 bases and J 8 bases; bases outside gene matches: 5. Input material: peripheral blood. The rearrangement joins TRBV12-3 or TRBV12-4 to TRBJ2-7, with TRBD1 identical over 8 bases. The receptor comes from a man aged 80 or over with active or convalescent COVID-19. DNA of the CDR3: TGTGCCAGCAGTATCTCAGGGGGCAAGCAGTACTTC. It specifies CASSISGGKQYF.